This T cell receptor (beta chain) was identified in a study of blood T cell repertoires in COVID-19. Study-level information: Italy, Spain and the United States were the sources of the convalescent and acute COVID-19 samples. Nucleic acid was either cDNA or gDNA, and it came from T cells, B-cell-depleted T cells, or PBMCs.

This clone was seen only a few times. In the authors' workflow: Reference gene primer amplification yielded estimated nucleated cell counts. Libraries were prepared by immunoSEQ multiplex PCR; TCRdb keeps only in-frame clonotypes and omits some of them. Clone size and V and J calls were adopted from that table, with D and trimming inferred from the DNA. The table has 85,000 to 90,000 clones, about 84% seen once; the top ten hold more than 25%. Sequencing input: peripheral blood. The sequence was obtained from a human donor in a cohort sampled during active COVID-19.

CDR3 in amino acids: CASSLLGAIKQPQHF. For the CDR3, the DNA is TGTGCCAGCAGTTTATTGGGGGCGATCAAGCAGCCCCAGCATTTT. The chain combines TRBV27 with TRBJ1-5, with D possibly being TRBD1 (6 bases). The CDR3 sequence is 15 residues long. Trimming cost V 1 base and J 7 bases, with 14 bases left between them. CDR1 is MNHEY, CDR2 SMNVEV, per germline (reference sequence).